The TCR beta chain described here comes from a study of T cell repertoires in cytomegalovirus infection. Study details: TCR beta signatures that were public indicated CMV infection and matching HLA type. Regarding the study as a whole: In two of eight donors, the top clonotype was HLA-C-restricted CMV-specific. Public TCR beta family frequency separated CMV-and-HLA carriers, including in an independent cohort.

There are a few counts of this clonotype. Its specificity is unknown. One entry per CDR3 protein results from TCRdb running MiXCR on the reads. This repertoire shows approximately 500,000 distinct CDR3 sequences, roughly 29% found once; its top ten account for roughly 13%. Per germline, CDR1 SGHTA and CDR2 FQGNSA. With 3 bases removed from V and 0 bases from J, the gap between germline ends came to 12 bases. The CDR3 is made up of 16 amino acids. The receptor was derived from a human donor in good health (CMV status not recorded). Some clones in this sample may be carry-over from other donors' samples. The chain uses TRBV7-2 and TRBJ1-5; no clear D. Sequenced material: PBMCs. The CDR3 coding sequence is TGTGCCAGCAGCTTCGTCGGATTCGGTAGCAATCAGCCCCAGCATTTT. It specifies CASSFVGFGSNQPQHF.